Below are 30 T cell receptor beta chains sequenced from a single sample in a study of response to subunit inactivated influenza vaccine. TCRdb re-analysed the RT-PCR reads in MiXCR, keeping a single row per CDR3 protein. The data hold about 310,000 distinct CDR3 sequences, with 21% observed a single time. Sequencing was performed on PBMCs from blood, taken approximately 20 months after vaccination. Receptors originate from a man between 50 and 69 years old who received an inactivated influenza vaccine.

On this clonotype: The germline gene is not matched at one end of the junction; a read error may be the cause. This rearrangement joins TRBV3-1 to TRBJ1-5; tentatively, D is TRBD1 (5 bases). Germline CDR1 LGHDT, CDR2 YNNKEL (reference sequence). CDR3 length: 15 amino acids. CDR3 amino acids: CASSLGGGNNQAQHF. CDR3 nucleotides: TGTGCCAGCAGCCTGGGGGGAGGGAACAATCAGGCCCAGCATTTT.

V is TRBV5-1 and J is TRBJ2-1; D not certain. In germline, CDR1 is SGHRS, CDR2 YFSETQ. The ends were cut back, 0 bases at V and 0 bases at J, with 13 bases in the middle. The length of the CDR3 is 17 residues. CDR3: CASSLGVGLRSYNEQFF. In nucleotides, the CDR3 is TGCGCCAGCAGCTTGGGGGTTGGGCTACGCTCCTACAATGAGCAGTTCTTC.

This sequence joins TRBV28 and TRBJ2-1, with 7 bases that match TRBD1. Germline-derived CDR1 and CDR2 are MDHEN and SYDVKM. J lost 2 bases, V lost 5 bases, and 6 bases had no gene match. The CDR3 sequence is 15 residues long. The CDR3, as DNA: TGTGCCAGCAGTATGACAGGGTTGGCCTACAATGAGCAGTTCTTC. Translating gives CASSMTGLAYNEQFF.

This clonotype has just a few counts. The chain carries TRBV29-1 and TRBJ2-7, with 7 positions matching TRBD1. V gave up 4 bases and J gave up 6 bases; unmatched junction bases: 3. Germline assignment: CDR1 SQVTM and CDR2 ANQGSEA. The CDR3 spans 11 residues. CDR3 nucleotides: TGCAGCGTTGGACAGGGAAGCGAGCAGTACTTC. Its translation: CSVGQGSEQYF.

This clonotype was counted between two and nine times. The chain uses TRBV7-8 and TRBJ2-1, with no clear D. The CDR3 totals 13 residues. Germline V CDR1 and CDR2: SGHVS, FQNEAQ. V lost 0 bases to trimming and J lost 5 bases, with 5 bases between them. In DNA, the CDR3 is TGTGCCAGCAGCTTAGCGCTGGACAATGAGCAGTTCTTC. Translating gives CASSLALDNEQFF. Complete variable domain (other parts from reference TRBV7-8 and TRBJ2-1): GAGVSQSPRYKVAKRGQDVALRCDPISGHVSLFWYQQALGQGPEFLTYFQNEAQLDKSGLPSDRFFAERPEGSVSTLKIQRTQQEDSAVYLCASSLALDNEQFFGPGTRLTVL.

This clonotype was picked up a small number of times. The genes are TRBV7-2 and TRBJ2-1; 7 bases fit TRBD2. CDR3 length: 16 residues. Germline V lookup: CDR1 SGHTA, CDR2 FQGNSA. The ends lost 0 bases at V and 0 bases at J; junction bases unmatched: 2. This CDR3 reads CASSLARGVSYNEQFF. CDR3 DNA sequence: TGTGCCAGCAGCTTAGCCCGGGGGGTCTCCTACAATGAGCAGTTCTTC.

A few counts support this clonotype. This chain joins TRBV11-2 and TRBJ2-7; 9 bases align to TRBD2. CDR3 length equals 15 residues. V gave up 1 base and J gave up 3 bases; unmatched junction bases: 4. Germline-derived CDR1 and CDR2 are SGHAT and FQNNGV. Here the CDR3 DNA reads TGTGCCAGCAGCTTAGCTAGCGGGACATTCTACGAGCAGTACTTC. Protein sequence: CASSLASGTFYEQYF. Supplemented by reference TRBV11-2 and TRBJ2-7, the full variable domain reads EAGVAQSPRYKIIEKRQSVAFWCNPISGHATLYWYQQILGQGPKLLIQFQNNGVVDDSQLPKDRFSAERLKGVDSTLKIQPAKLEDSAVYLCASSLASGTFYEQYFGPGTRLTVT.

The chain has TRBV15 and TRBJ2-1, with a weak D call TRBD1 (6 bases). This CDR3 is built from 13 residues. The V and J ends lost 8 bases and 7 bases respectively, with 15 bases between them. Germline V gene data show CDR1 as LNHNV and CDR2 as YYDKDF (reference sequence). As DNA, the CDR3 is TGTGCCACCGCCCAGGGGACGGGGAATGAGCAGTTCTTC. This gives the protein CATAQGTGNEQFF.

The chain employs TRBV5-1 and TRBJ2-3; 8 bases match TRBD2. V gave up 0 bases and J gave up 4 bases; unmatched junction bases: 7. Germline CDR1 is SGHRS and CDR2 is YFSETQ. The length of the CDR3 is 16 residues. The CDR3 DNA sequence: TGCGCCAGCAGCTTGGCCCCGGCGGGAGGTGCAGATACGCAGTATTTT. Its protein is CASSLAPAGGADTQYF.

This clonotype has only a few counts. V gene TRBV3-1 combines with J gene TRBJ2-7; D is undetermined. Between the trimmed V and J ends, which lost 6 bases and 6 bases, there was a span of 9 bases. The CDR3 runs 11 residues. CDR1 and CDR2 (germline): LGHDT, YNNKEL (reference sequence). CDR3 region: CASSNAGEQYF. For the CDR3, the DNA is TGTGCCAGCAGTAACGCTGGCGAGCAGTACTTC.

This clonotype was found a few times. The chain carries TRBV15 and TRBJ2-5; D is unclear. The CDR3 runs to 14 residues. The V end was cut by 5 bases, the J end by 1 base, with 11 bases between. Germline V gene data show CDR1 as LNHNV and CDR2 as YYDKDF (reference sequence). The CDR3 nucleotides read TGTGCCACCAGCCCCGGGCGGATCCAAGAGACCCAGTACTTC. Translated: CATSPGRIQETQYF.

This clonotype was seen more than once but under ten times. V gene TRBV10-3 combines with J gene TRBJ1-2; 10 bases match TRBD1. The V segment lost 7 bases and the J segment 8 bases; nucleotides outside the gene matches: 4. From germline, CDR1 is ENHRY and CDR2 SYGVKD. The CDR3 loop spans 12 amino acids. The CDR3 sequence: CAITGTGEGYTF. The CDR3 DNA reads TGTGCCATCACGGGGACAGGGGAAGGCTACACCTTC.

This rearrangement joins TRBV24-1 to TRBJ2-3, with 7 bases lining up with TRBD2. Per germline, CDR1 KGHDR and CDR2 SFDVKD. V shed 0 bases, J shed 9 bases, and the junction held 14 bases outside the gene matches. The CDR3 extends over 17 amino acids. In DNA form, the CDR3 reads TGTGCCACCAGTGATTTGGACTTCGGGACTACAACACGAACGCAGTATTTT. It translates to CATSDLDFGTTTRTQYF.

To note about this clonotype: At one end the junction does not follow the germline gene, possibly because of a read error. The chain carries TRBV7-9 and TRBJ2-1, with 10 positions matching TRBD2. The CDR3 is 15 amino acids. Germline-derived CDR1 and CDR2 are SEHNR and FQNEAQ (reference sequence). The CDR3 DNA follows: TGTGCCAGCAGCCTAGCGGGGGACTCCTACAATGAGCAGTTCTTC. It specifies CASSLAGDSYNEQFF.

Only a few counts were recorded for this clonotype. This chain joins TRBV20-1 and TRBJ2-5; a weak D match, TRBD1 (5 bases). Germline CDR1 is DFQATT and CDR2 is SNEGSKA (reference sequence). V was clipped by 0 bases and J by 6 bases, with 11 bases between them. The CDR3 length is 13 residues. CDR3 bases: TGCAGTGCTAGAGATGGGGCAGGGCAGACCCAGTACTTC. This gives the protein CSARDGAGQTQYF.

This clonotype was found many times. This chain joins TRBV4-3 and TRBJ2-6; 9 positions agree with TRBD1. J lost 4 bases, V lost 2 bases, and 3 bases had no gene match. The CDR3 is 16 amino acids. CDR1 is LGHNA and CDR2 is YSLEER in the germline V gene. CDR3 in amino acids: CASSQFGTGGANVLTF. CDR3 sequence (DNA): TGCGCCAGCAGCCAATTCGGGACAGGGGGGGCCAACGTCCTGACTTTC.

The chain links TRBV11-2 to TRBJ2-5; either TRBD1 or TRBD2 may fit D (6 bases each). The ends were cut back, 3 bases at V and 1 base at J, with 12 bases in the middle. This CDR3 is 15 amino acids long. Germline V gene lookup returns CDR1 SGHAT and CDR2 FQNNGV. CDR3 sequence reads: CASSFWRGIQETQYF. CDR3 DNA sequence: TGTGCCAGCAGCTTTTGGAGGGGGATCCAAGAGACCCAGTACTTC.

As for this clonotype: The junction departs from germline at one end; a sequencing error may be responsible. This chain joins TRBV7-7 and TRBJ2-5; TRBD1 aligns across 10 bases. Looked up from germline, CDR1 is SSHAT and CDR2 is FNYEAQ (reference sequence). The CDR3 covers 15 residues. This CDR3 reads CASSSGGTGAETQYF. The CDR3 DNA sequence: TGTGCTAGCAGCTCCGGCGGGACAGGGGCAGAGACCCAGTACTTC.

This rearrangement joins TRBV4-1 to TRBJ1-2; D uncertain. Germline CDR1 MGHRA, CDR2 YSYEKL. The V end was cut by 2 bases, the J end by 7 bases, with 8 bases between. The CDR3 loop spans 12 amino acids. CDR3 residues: CASSQSGSGYTF. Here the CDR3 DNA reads TGCGCCAGCAGCCAATCTGGTTCTGGCTACACCTTC.

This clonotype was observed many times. The chain's CDR3 is CASSNEGTEFRDTQYF. Here the CDR3 DNA reads TGTGCCAGCAGCAATGAGGGGACGGAGTTTAGAGATACGCAGTATTTT. This sequence joins TRBV7-2 and TRBJ2-3; TRBD1 or TRBD2 may be the D gene (5 bases each). This CDR3 region has 16 residues. Germline lookup yields CDR1 SGHTA and CDR2 FQGNSA. Trimming removed 5 bases at V and 5 bases at J, with 20 bases between. Full variable domain (rest looked up from reference TRBV7-2 and TRBJ2-3): GAGVSQSPSNKVTEKGKDVELRCDPISGHTALYWYRQSLGQGLEFLIYFQGNSAPDKSGLPSDRFSAERTGGSVSTLTIQRTQQEDSAVYLCASSNEGTEFRDTQYFGPGTRLTVL.

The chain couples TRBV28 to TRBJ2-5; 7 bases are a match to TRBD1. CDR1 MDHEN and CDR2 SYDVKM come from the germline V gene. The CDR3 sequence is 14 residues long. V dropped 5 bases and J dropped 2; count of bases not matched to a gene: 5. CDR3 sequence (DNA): TGTGCCAGCAGTGGACCGGGACAGCAAGAGACCCAGTACTTC. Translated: CASSGPGQQETQYF.

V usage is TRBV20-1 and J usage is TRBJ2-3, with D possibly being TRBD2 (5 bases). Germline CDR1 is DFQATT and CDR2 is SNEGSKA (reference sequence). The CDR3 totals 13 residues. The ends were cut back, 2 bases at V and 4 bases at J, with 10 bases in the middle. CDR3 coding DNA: TGCAGTGCTAGACCGGGGTTGTCAGATACGCAGTATTTT. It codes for CSARPGLSDTQYF.

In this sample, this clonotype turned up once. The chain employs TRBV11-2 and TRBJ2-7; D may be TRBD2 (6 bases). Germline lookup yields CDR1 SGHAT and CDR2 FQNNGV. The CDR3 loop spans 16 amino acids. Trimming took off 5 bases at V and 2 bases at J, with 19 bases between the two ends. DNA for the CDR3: TGTGCCAGCAGCACCCATCGGGGACTGGGAGCCTACGAGCAGTACTTC. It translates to CASSTHRGLGAYEQYF. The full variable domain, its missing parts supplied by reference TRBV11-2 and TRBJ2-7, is EAGVAQSPRYKIIEKRQSVAFWCNPISGHATLYWYQQILGQGPKLLIQFQNNGVVDDSQLPKDRFSAERLKGVDSTLKIQPAKLEDSAVYLCASSTHRGLGAYEQYFGPGTRLTVT.

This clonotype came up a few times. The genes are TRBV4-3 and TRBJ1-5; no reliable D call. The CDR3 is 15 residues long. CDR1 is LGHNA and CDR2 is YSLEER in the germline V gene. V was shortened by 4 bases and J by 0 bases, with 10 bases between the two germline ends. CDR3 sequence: CASSPQINSNQPQHF. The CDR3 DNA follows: TGCGCCAGCAGCCCCCAAATCAATAGCAATCAGCCCCAGCATTTT.

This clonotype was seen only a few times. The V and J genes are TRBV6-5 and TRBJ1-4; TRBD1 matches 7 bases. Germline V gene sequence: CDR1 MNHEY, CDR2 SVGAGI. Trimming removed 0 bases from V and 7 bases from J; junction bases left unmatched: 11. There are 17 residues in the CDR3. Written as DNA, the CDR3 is TGTGCCAGCAGTTACTCGGGTTGGAGGGGGCGAAGTGAAAAACTGTTTTTT. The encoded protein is CASSYSGWRGRSEKLFF.

The CDR3 protein is CASSPYKTYMNTEAFF. CDR3 sequence (DNA): TGTGCCAGCAGTCCTTACAAGACCTACATGAACACTGAAGCTTTCTTT. The chain links TRBV6-1 to TRBJ1-1; D is unclear. Trimming removed 5 bases from V and 0 bases from J, with 16 bases in between. The germline V gene has CDR1 MNHNS and CDR2 SASEGT. The length of the CDR3 is 16 residues.

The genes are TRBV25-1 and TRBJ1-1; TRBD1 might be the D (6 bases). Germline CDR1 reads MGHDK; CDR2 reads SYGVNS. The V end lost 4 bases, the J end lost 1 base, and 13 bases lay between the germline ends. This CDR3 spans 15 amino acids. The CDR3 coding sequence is TGTGCCAGCAGTGCAGGGTGGACAGCGAACACTGAAGCTTTCTTT. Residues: CASSAGWTANTEAFF.

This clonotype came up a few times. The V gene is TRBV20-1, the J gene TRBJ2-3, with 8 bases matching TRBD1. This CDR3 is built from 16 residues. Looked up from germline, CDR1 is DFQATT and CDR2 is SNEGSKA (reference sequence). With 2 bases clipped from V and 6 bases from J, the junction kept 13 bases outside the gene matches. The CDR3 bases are TGCAGTGCTAGACCGCGACAGGGGCCGCTAGTGGATACGCAGTATTTT. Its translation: CSARPRQGPLVDTQYF.

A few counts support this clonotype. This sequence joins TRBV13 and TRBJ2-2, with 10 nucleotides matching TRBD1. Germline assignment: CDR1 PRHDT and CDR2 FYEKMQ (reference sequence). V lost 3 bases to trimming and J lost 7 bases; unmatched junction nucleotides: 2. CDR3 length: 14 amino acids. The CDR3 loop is CASSFRDRGGELFF. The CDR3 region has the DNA TGTGCCAGCAGCTTCCGGGACAGGGGCGGGGAGCTGTTTTTT.

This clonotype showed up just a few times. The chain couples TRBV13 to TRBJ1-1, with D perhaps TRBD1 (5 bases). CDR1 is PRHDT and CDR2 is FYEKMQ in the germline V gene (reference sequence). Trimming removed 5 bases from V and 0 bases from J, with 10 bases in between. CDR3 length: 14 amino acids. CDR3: CASSGGGVNTEAFF. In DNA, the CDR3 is TGTGCCAGCAGCGGGGGTGGGGTGAACACTGAAGCTTTCTTT.